The following is a T cell receptor (beta chain) sequence with its context. Trimming took off 7 bases at V and 4 bases at J, with 19 bases between the two ends. CDR3 size: 15 residues. Germline CDR1 reads MDHEN; CDR2 reads SYDVKM. The sample is drawn from a study of blood T cell repertoires in COVID-19. Study in general: There were acute and convalescent COVID-19 samples, and they came from the United States, Italy and Spain. From T cells, B-cell-depleted T cells, or PBMCs came the material, which was cDNA or gDNA.

As originally analysed: Amplification with reference gene primers provided the estimates of nucleated cell counts. Using immunoSEQ multiplex PCR, the repertoire was profiled, and TCRdb retains in-frame clones only, with some absent. Clonal size and the V and J genes are those of that table, whereas D and trimming came from the DNA. The table shows just over 200,000 clones, with around 80% occurring only once. Sequenced sample: peripheral blood. The source is a woman in her 70s with acute or convalescent COVID-19. V is TRBV28 and J is TRBJ1-1; no clear D gene. CDR3 in amino acids: CASTSWEGGSTEAFF. CDR3 nucleotide sequence: TGTGCCAGCACCTCTTGGGAGGGAGGGAGCACTGAAGCTTTCTTT.